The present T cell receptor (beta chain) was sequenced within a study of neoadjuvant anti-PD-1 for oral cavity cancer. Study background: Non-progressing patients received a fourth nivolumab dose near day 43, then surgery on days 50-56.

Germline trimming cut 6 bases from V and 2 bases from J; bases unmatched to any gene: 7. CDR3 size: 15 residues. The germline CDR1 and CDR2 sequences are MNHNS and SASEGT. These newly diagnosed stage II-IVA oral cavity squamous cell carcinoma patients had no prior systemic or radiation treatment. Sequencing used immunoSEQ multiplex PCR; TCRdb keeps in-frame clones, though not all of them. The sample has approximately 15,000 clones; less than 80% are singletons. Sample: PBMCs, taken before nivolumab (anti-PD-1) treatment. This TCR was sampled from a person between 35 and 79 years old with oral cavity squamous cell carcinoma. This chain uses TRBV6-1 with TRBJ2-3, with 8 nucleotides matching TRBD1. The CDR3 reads CASRDGQGHTDTQYF. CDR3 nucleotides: TGTGCCAGCAGAGATGGACAGGGACACACAGATACGCAGTATTTT.